One sample yielded the 27 T cell receptor beta chains listed below, sequenced in a study of OX40 agonist ivuxolimab in advanced cancers. Library creation used the immunoSEQ multiplex PCR assay. TCRdb stores this immuneACCESS table with in-frame sequences only. Part of the clones is absent; in the studies checked, under half of the shortfall reflects unresolved V genes, and no reason is known for the rest. Across this sample there are 7,500 to 10,000 clones, with less than 75% seen only once. Around 30% of the sample lies in the top ten. Material: CD4+ or CD8+ T cells sorted from blood, obtained in a trial of the OX40 agonist ivuxolimab. These receptors were collected from an adult with an advanced solid tumor such as melanoma, head and neck, liver or kidney cancer.

The CDR3 DNA reads TGTGCCTGTAGCGGGGGGGACTCCAACACCGGGGAGCTGTTTTTT. It is translated as CACSGGDSNTGELFF. This rearrangement joins TRBV10-3 to TRBJ2-2, with 11 bases aligning to TRBD2. CDR1 is ENHRY, CDR2 SYGVKD, per germline. V shed 11 bases, J shed 2 bases, and the junction held 7 bases outside the gene matches. This CDR3 is built from 15 residues.

This chain uses TRBV19 with TRBJ2-1; tentatively, D is TRBD2 (6 bases). With 1 base removed from V and 10 bases from J, the gap between germline ends came to 14 bases. Per the germline V gene, CDR1 is LNHDA and CDR2 is SQIVND (reference sequence). The CDR3 consists of 14 residues. This CDR3 is CASSIASVAEEQFF. CDR3 DNA: TGTGCCAGTAGTATAGCGTCGGTAGCGGAGGAGCAGTTCTTC.

This chain uses TRBV11-2 with TRBJ1-1, with D possibly matching TRBD1 (5 bases). Trimming left V 2 bases short and J 1 base short, with 11 bases between. The CDR3 is 15 amino acids. The germline CDR1 and CDR2 sequences are SGHAT and FQNNGV. CDR3 amino acids: CASSLNFGQNTEAFF. DNA of the CDR3: TGTGCCAGCAGCTTAAACTTCGGACAGAACACTGAAGCTTTCTTT.

The V call is TRBV15, the J call TRBJ1-4; perhaps TRBD1 as D (5 bases). Germline loops: CDR1 LNHNV, CDR2 YYDKDF (reference sequence). The germline V and J ends were trimmed by 3 bases and 7 bases, with 15 bases remaining between them. The CDR3 is 15 residues long. The CDR3 here is CATSSVVGRLEKLFF. The CDR3 DNA is TGTGCCACCAGCAGTGTGGTGGGGCGACTTGAAAAACTGTTTTTT.

This chain uses TRBV19 with TRBJ1-4; 7 nucleotides line up with TRBD1. The CDR3 loop spans 15 amino acids. Germline values: CDR1 LNHDA, CDR2 SQIVND (reference sequence). V lost 5 bases to trimming and J lost 6 bases; unmatched junction nucleotides: 9. This CDR3 reads CASSPRDSIYEKLFF. The CDR3 DNA sequence: TGTGCCAGTAGTCCCCGGGACAGTATCTATGAAAAACTGTTTTTT.

The chain combines TRBV19 with TRBJ2-1; no definite D call. The V gene lost 8 bases and the J gene lost 3 bases, with 11 bases spanning the gap. Per germline, CDR1 LNHDA and CDR2 SQIVND (reference sequence). The CDR3 has 13 residues. CDR3 protein: CASLAPLYNEQFF. The CDR3 DNA is TGTGCCAGTCTCGCCCCCCTCTACAATGAGCAGTTCTTC.

V and J are TRBV27 and TRBJ2-7; a weak D match, TRBD2 (5 bases). Deletions cut 7 bases from V and 6 bases from J, with 13 bases between. Germline V gives CDR1 MNHEY, CDR2 SMNVEV (reference sequence). The CDR3 is made up of 12 amino acids. The CDR3 protein is CASTSLESEQYF. CDR3 sequence (DNA): TGTGCCAGCACCTCACTAGAAAGCGAGCAGTACTTC.

Details on this clone: The junction and the germline gene differ at one end; a read error may be behind it. V is TRBV19 and J is TRBJ1-6, with D unresolved. The CDR3 loop spans 15 amino acids. Germline V CDR1 and CDR2: LNHDA, SQIVND (reference sequence). The CDR3 sequence is CASIIGCPYNSPLHF. The CDR3, as DNA: TGTGCCAGTATTATAGGGTGCCCTTATAATTCACCCCTCCACTTT. The entire variable domain, with the rest obtained from reference TRBV19 and TRBJ1-6, is as follows: DGGITQSPKYLFRKEGQNVTLSCEQNLNHDAMYWYRQDPGQGLRLIYYSQIVNDFQKGDIAEGYSVSREKKESFPLTVTSAQKNPTAFYLCASIIGCPYNSPLHFGNGTRLTVT.

This clone came up a few times. This chain links TRBV27 with TRBJ2-5, with D maybe TRBD1 (5 bases). Germline V gene data show CDR1 as MNHEY and CDR2 as SMNVEV (reference sequence). The CDR3 extends over 11 amino acids. V shed 5 bases and J shed 7 bases, with 8 bases lying between them. The CDR3 region is CASSGQGTQYF. DNA of the CDR3: TGTGCCAGCAGTGGGCAGGGGACCCAGTACTTC.

This clone was recorded at least ten times. This chain joins TRBV11-3 and TRBJ2-2, with TRBD1 matching over 8 bases. Per the germline V gene, CDR1 is SGHNT and CDR2 is YENEEA. V lost 5 bases to trimming and J lost 1 base; unmatched junction nucleotides: 3. The CDR3 covers 15 residues. The CDR3 nucleotides read TGTGCCAGCAGCCCTGGACAGGGGAACACCGGGGAGCTGTTTTTT. Translation: CASSPGQGNTGELFF.

The chain combines TRBV7-9 with TRBJ1-1; D unresolved. The V end was cut by 1 base, the J end by 5 bases, with 8 bases between. Germline loops: CDR1 SEHNR, CDR2 FQNEAQ (reference sequence). This CDR3 comprises 13 residues. The CDR3 protein is CASSLGGWTEAFF. The DNA of the CDR3 is TGTGCCAGCAGCTTAGGAGGGTGGACTGAAGCTTTCTTT.

J is TRBJ2-7 and V is TRBV27; D is ambiguous. Germline CDR1 is MNHEY and CDR2 is SMNVEV (reference sequence). The CDR3 consists of 14 residues. Trimming removed 2 bases from V and 4 bases from J, with 12 bases in between. The CDR3 reads CASSLRPPGYEQYF. In DNA form, the CDR3 reads TGTGCCAGCAGTTTAAGACCCCCTGGGTACGAGCAGTACTTC.

This clone showed up just once. One end of the junction does not line up with germline, which may come from a read error. The chain joins TRBV5-4 to TRBJ1-2; D unresolved. CDR1 and CDR2 (germline): SGHNT, YYREEE (reference sequence). CDR3 size: 11 residues. The CDR3 DNA reads as TGCGCCAGCAGCCAAGGTAGTGGCTACACCTTC. As protein: CASSQGSGYTF.

This sequence joins TRBV27 and TRBJ2-1; 8 bases map to TRBD2. J was trimmed by 7 bases and V by 3 bases; bases with no gene match: 14. Per germline, CDR1 MNHEY and CDR2 SMNVEV (reference sequence). This CDR3 is 17 amino acids long. The CDR3 loop is CASSFIAAGEGQNEQFF. The CDR3, as DNA: TGTGCCAGCAGTTTTATAGCAGCGGGGGAGGGCCAGAATGAGCAGTTCTTC.

J is TRBJ2-3 and V is TRBV27; TRBD2 might be the D (7 bases). Trimming removed 5 bases at V and 2 bases at J, with 17 bases between. The germline CDR1 and CDR2 sequences are MNHEY and SMNVEV (reference sequence). CDR3 size: 16 residues. The CDR3 nucleotides read TGTGCCAGCAGTCCGCCCGGGGGGCGATACACAGATACGCAGTATTTT. As protein: CASSPPGGRYTDTQYF.

This clone was picked up one time. The V gene is TRBV6-6, the J gene TRBJ2-7, with a tentative D call TRBD1 (5 bases). In germline, CDR1 is MNHNY, CDR2 SVGAGI (reference sequence). Deletions cut 2 bases from V and 0 bases from J, with 11 bases between. CDR3 size: 15 residues. The CDR3 region has the DNA TGTGCCAGCAGTTACCTAGGGGTAAGCTCCTACGAGCAGTACTTC. Protein product: CASSYLGVSSYEQYF.

The V gene is TRBV5-6, the J gene TRBJ2-2; D unclear. The CDR3 loop spans 12 amino acids. Trimming cost V 3 bases and J 5 bases, with 5 bases left between them. Germline CDR1 is SGHDT and CDR2 is YYEEEE. CDR3: CASSYQTGELFF. The CDR3 DNA sequence: TGTGCCAGCAGCTACCAAACCGGGGAGCTGTTTTTT.

This clone has only a few counts. J is TRBJ2-7 and V is TRBV27, with TRBD1 as a possible D gene (6 bases). This CDR3 is 16 amino acids long. V lost 6 bases and J 5 bases, leaving 23 bases between the germline ends. Germline assignment: CDR1 MNHEY and CDR2 SMNVEV (reference sequence). CDR3: CASSPLGSTGIDEQYF. The CDR3 DNA reads as TGTGCCAGCAGCCCCCTAGGCAGTACAGGGATCGACGAGCAGTACTTC.

This clone occurred a few times. This rearrangement joins TRBV27 to TRBJ1-1; a weak D match, TRBD1 (6 bases). The CDR3 spans 16 residues. Germline V gives CDR1 MNHEY, CDR2 SMNVEV (reference sequence). V lost 3 bases and J lost 1, with 15 bases in between. The CDR3 DNA reads TGTGCCAGCAGTTTGTACCCCGGGGGGGCGAACACTGAAGCTTTCTTT. Amino acid sequence: CASSLYPGGANTEAFF.

V is TRBV5-4 and J is TRBJ2-7, with D perhaps assigned TRBD1 or TRBD2 (6 bases each). This CDR3 comprises 14 residues. The germline CDR1 and CDR2 sequences are SGHNT and YYREEE (reference sequence). V dropped 4 bases and J dropped 0 bases, with 11 bases sitting between them. CDR3 amino acids: CASSGQTSSYEQYF. CDR3 DNA sequence: TGTGCCAGCAGCGGACAGACTAGCTCCTACGAGCAGTACTTC.

The V gene is TRBV7-9, the J gene TRBJ1-2; unclear D gene. V was pared by 1 base and J by 8 bases, with 17 bases between. The CDR3 is 15 residues long. The germline V gene encodes CDR1 SEHNR and CDR2 FQNEAQ (reference sequence). The CDR3: CASSLEVTGVGGYTF. DNA of the CDR3: TGTGCCAGCAGCTTAGAGGTCACCGGGGTGGGCGGCTACACCTTC. The full variable domain, with the rest looked up from reference TRBV7-9 and TRBJ1-2, is DTGVSQNPRHKITKRGQNVTFRCDPISEHNRLYWYRQTLGQGPEFLTYFQNEAQLEKSRLLSDRFSAERPKGSFSTLEIQRTEQGDSAMYLCASSLEVTGVGGYTFGSGTRLTVV.

The V and J genes are TRBV7-9 and TRBJ2-7; possibly TRBD1 or TRBD2 for D (6 bases each). Trimming removed 5 bases at V and 9 bases at J, with 14 bases between. CDR1 SEHNR and CDR2 FQNEAQ come from the germline V gene (reference sequence). The CDR3 length is 12 residues. The CDR3 DNA sequence: TGTGCCAGCAGCCACCCCGGGGGCGGGCAGTACTTC. Translating gives CASSHPGGGQYF.

V is TRBV5-4 and J is TRBJ2-7, with D maybe TRBD2 (5 bases). CDR1 and CDR2 (germline): SGHNT, YYREEE (reference sequence). The V end was cut by 4 bases, the J end by 5 bases, with 19 bases between. The CDR3 length is 15 residues. The CDR3, as DNA: TGTGCCAGCAGCCGCGGAGGTGGGAGCCTCGACGAGCAGTACTTC. This sequence encodes CASSRGGGSLDEQYF.

Regarding this clone: Other DNA sequences in the sample encode the same CDR3. The chain has TRBV9 and TRBJ1-2; D is uncertain. The CDR3 is 12 residues long. V shed 0 bases and J shed 4 bases, with 4 bases lying between them. Per germline, CDR1 SGDLS and CDR2 YYNGEE. The CDR3 DNA reads as TGTGCCAGCAGCGTAGGGGGCTATGGCTACACCTTC. As protein: CASSVGGYGYTF.

The rearrangement links TRBV10-3 to TRBJ2-7; D possibly corresponds to TRBD1 (5 bases). Germline V gene lookup returns CDR1 ENHRY and CDR2 SYGVKD. V was trimmed by 2 bases and J by 5 bases, leaving 7 bases between them. This CDR3 spans 12 amino acids. CDR3 DNA: TGTGCCATCAGTGAGACAGGCCACGAGCAGTACTTC. Translation gives CAISETGHEQYF.

This CDR3 reads CASSERYPRQGAPYGYTF. CDR3 nucleotide sequence: TGTGCCAGCAGTGAAAGGTATCCCAGACAGGGGGCACCCTATGGCTACACCTTC. The chain joins TRBV6-1 to TRBJ1-2, with 10 bases matching TRBD1. V trimming: 2 bases; J trimming: 4 bases; junction bases outside the gene matches: 13. This CDR3 spans 18 amino acids. The V gene's germline CDR1 is MNHNS and CDR2 SASEGT.

The J gene is TRBJ2-3, the V gene TRBV9, with 11 bases that match TRBD2. Germline CDR1 is SGDLS and CDR2 is YYNGEE. Unmatched junction bases numbered 6, after V lost 0 bases and J lost 0 bases. The CDR3 loop spans 18 amino acids. The CDR3 nucleotides read TGTGCCAGCAGCGTAGTAGCGGGGGGGCAGCTGAGCACAGATACGCAGTATTTT. Translation: CASSVVAGGQLSTDTQYF.